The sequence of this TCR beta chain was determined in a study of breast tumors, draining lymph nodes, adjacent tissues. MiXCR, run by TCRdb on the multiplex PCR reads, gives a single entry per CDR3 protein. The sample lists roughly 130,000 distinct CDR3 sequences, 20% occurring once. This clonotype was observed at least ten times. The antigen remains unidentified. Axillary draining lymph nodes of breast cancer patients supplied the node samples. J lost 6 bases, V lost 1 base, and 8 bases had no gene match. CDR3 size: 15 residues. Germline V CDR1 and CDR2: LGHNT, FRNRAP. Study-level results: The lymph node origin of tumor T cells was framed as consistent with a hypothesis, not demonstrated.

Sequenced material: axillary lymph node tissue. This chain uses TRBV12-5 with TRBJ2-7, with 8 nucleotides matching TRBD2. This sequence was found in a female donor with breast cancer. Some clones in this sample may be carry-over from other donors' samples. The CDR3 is CASGLDPGLVVEQYF. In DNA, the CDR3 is TGTGCTAGTGGTTTGGATCCGGGACTAGTCGTCGAGCAGTACTTC. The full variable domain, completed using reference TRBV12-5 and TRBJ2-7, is DARVTQTPRHKVTEMGQEVTMRCQPILGHNTVFWYRQTMMQGLELLAYFRNRAPLDDSGMPKDRFSAEMPDATLATLKIQPSEPRDSAVYFCASGLDPGLVVEQYFGPGTRLTVT.